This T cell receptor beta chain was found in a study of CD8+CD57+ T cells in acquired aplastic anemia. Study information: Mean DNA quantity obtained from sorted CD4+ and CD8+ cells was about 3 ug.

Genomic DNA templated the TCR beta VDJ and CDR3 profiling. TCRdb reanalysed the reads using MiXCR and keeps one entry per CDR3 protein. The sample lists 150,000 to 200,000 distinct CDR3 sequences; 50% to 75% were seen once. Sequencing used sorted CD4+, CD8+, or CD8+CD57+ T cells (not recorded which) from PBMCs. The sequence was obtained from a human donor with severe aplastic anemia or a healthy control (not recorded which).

CDR3 amino acids: CASSSEDEQFF. The CDR3 nucleotides are TGTGCCAGCAGCTCGGAGGATGAGCAGTTCTTC. V usage is TRBV7-9 and J usage is TRBJ2-1; perhaps TRBD2 as D (5 bases). The germline V gene has CDR1 SEHNR and CDR2 FQNEAQ (reference sequence). CDR3 length: 11 residues. Trimming pared 4 bases from V and 8 bases from J, leaving 6 bases between.